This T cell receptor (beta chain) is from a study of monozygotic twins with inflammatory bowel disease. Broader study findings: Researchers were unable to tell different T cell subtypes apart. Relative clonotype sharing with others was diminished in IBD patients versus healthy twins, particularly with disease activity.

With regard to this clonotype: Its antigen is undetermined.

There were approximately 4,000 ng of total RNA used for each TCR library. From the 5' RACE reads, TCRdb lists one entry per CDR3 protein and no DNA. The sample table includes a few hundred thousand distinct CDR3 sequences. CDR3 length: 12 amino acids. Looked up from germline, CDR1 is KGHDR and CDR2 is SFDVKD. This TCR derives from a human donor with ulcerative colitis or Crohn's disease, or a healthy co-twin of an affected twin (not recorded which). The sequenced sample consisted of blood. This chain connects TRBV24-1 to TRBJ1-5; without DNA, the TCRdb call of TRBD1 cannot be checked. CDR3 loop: CATSDPGGPQHF.